This is a list of T cell receptor beta chains from one sample in a study of T cells in narcolepsy. Generated by immunoSEQ multiplex PCR, the TCRdb table keeps only in-frame clones and is missing some. The sample shows fewer than 40,000 clones, around 83% of them seen only once. Source material: memory (CD45RA-) CD4+ T cells from blood. The origin of the receptors is a human donor in good health. Both conserved end residues are part of each CDR3. The D gene is left open where the match is weak. Size values are once, few and many counts, or a class for expanded clones, and some rows have none.

D gene: -; clone size: once; V gene: TRBV29-1; J gene: TRBJ1-1; CDR3 DNA: TGCAGCGTACGGACGGGGGCTCGGAACACTGAAGCTTTCTTT; CDR3 protein: CSVRTGARNTEAFF
D gene: -; clone size: -; V gene: TRBV2; J gene: TRBJ2-1; CDR3 DNA: TGTGCCAGCAGTGAAGCGAGGGACCACAATGAGCAGTTCTTC; CDR3 protein: CASSEARDHNEQFF
D gene: -; clone size: -; V gene: TRBV5-6; J gene: TRBJ1-2; CDR3 DNA: TGTGCCAGCAGCTTGGCGGAGAACTATGGCTACACCTTC; CDR3 protein: CASSLAENYGYTF
D gene: -; clone size: -; V gene: TRBV7-2; J gene: TRBJ1-1; CDR3 DNA: TGTGCCAGCAGCTTCTCAGGGTGGGGCACTGAAGCTTTCTTT; CDR3 protein: CASSFSGWGTEAFF
D gene: TRBD2; clone size: -; V gene: TRBV7-7; J gene: TRBJ2-3; CDR3 DNA: TGTGCCAGCAGCCCCGGACTAGCAGGTGCAGATACGCAGTATTTT; CDR3 protein: CASSPGLAGADTQYF
D gene: -; clone size: -; V gene: TRBV5-1; J gene: TRBJ1-1; CDR3 DNA: TGCGCCAGCAGCTTGGGTGAGTCAGGCAGCATCTTT; CDR3 protein: CASSLGESGSIF
D gene: TRBD2; clone size: -; V gene: TRBV19; J gene: TRBJ2-3; CDR3 DNA: TGTGCCAGTAGTATCACCGGGGGGTCCACAGATACGCAGTATTTT; CDR3 protein: CASSITGGSTDTQYF
D gene: TRBD2; clone size: -; V gene: TRBV7-2; J gene: TRBJ2-5; CDR3 DNA: TGTGCCAGCAGCCCTCGACTAGCGGGAGAGACCCAGTACTTC; CDR3 protein: CASSPRLAGETQYF
D gene: -; clone size: -; V gene: TRBV2; J gene: TRBJ1-6; CDR3 DNA: TGTGCCAGCCAGGACAGCAATAATTCACCCCTCCACTTT; CDR3 protein: CASQDSNNSPLHF
D gene: TRBD2; clone size: -; V gene: TRBV29-1; J gene: TRBJ2-3; CDR3 DNA: TGCAGCGTTGAACCCCTAACAGCGGGGGGGCAAGATACGCAGTATTTT; CDR3 protein: CSVEPLTAGGQDTQYF
D gene: -; clone size: -; V gene: TRBV6-5; J gene: TRBJ2-1; CDR3 DNA: TGTGCCAGCAGTTACTCGACACCGGACAATGAGCAGTTCTTC; CDR3 protein: CASSYSTPDNEQFF
D gene: -; clone size: once; V gene: TRBV28; J gene: TRBJ1-2; CDR3 DNA: TGTGCCAGCAGTTTTGTGCCCTCGGAGACACTCCTTAACTATGGCTACACCTTC; CDR3 protein: CASSFVPSETLLNYGYTF
D gene: -; clone size: once; V gene: TRBV7-2; J gene: TRBJ1-2; CDR3 DNA: TGTGCCAGCAGCTTAGGGGGCGGGTGGGATGGCTACACCTTC; CDR3 protein: CASSLGGGWDGYTF
D gene: -; clone size: once; V gene: TRBV2; J gene: TRBJ1-1; CDR3 DNA: TGTGCCAGCAGTGGTTACGTGAACACTGAAGCTTTCTTT; CDR3 protein: CASSGYVNTEAFF
D gene: -; clone size: -; V gene: TRBV13; J gene: TRBJ1-1; CDR3 DNA: TGTGCCAGCAGCTTAGGAGGGGACACTGAAGCTTTCTTT; CDR3 protein: CASSLGGDTEAFF
D gene: TRBD2; clone size: -; V gene: TRBV28; J gene: TRBJ2-3; CDR3 DNA: TGTGCCAGCACCACGAGCGGGGCTGCAGTTACGCAGTATTTT; CDR3 protein: CASTTSGAAVTQYF
D gene: -; clone size: few; V gene: TRBV11-2; J gene: TRBJ2-1; CDR3 DNA: TGTGCCAGCAGCCACATGAGAGGGCCGCCTGACTACAATGAGCAGTTCTTC; CDR3 protein: CASSHMRGPPDYNEQFF